Listed below are T cell receptor beta chains from one sample, sequenced in a study of cytomegalovirus exposure and HLA in healthy donors. The data were produced by immunoSEQ multiplex PCR, yet TCRdb's version contains in-frame clones alone and is incomplete. The table has 150,000 or so clones, approximately 79% seen once. Sequencing was done on a sample of PBMCs. The receptor source for this set is a young man in good health and CMV-seropositive. CDR3s include the opening cysteine and the closing phenylalanine or tryptophan.

V gene | CDR3 protein
TRBV5-1 | CASSRGGQGDTDTQYF
TRBV10-3 | CAISETGRDSYGYTF
TRBV5-4 | CASSLAWPNEKLFF
TRBV10-2 | CASSESGDYGYTF
TRBV28 | CASSTLGGGRNEQYF
TRBV5-8 | CASRFRTGVGYNEQFF
TRBV29-1 | CSVAQGNEKLFF
TRBV5-1 | CASSLDRGRETQYF
TRBV11-2 | CASSFRPLAGVVAGELFF
TRBV27 | CASSLSVAGYNEQFF
TRBV30 | CAWTQQGRETQYF
TRBV9 | CASSSPAGDTQYF
TRBV5-6 | CASSLWTVLSGNTIYF
TRBV27 | CASSPGGTHLDSPLHF
TRBV5-1 | CASSSPGTGVEKLFF
TRBV10-3 | CATSRDSTLGSPLHF
TRBV6-5 | CASSYSTQASNRQFF
TRBV4-2 | CASSQANSNYGYTF
TRBV7-2 | CASSLVGSGGQTDTQYF
TRBV21-1 | CASSKDSRHHSYNSPLHF
TRBV28 | CASSLRDRYEKLFF
TRBV4-3 | CASSQEGGEGEQYF
TRBV7-2 | CASSFARQGAGSPLHF
TRBV5-1 | CASSPERGENEQFF
TRBV11-2 | CASSLVRTAYEAFF
TRBV21-1 | CASILPEGKGNTIYF
TRBV7-2 | CASSLAGGQGLYEQYF
TRBV25-1 | CASRETSRSTDTQYF
TRBV5-6 | CASSFQRGNTEAFF
TRBV15 | CATSRDTGTEAFF
TRBV19 | CASSIRVNTEAFF
TRBV6-5 | CASSYSTGTGETQYF
TRBV27 | CASSLRGGFGNEQFF
TRBV4-2 | CASTTGGGYNEQFF
TRBV7-2 | CASSSVTPGSTEAFF
TRBV19 | CASSIGAVNTEAFF
TRBV5-1 | CASSSMTGGNEQFF
TRBV27 | CASSSLTSTDTQYF
TRBV6-6 | CASKGVPYEQYF
TRBV4-3 | CASSLTGGTGNTIYF
TRBV7-2 | CASFRTGLAGVGETQYF
TRBV9 | CASSVGTNLNTEAFF
TRBV21-1 | CASSTWTSGARYNEQFF
TRBV9 | CASSVLGRANTGELFF
TRBV6-4 | CASSENGGSGYTF
TRBV2 | CATNTPNPEAFF
TRBV19 | CASSIGQGNIEAFF
TRBV19 | CASSITEDYEQYF
TRBV28 | CASIGGSTDTQYF
TRBV29-1 | CSANRGGDTEAFF
TRBV5-4 | CASSFGRDRNTEAFF
TRBV7-7 | CASSQGWVEETQYF
TRBV27 | CASSGGGGVGYEQYF